This TCR beta chain was identified during a study of response to subunit inactivated influenza vaccine. TCRdb reprocessed the RT-PCR reads with MiXCR, giving one entry per CDR3 protein. The table includes about 570,000 distinct CDR3 sequences, roughly 10% detected once. Germline CDR1 and CDR2: KGHDR and SFDVKD. Trimming stripped 5 bases from V and 4 bases from J, with 7 bases between. The CDR3 runs 12 residues. These data are also associated with another study on T cells expressing NK-cell markers. That paper notes: Researchers built TCR beta cDNA using 5'RACE template switching with UMIs.

The chain combines TRBV24-1 with TRBJ1-2; D is unresolved. Source: PBMCs from blood, taken on the day of vaccination. The sequence derives from a man aged 50 or older who received an inactivated influenza vaccine. The CDR3 nucleotides read TGTGCCACCAGTGTCGGGCCCTATGGCTACACCTTC. Translating it yields CATSVGPYGYTF.